This note documents a single TCR beta chain sequence. What this receptor recognizes is not known. Base qualities are not at hand, and no much larger clone is one base apart. One collaborating source in Seattle enrolled patients during active infection and followed them longitudinally through the course of disease. Whole blood was collected in K2EDTA tubes by collaborating institutions according to the institutions' own protocols. For TCRbeta analysis, collaborators shipped samples as frozen whole blood, isolated PBMCs, or DNA extracted from either of those sample types. The immunoSEQ Assay, a bias-controlled multiplex PCR, was used to amplify TCRbeta CDR3 regions from genomic DNA. Per the original workflow: Nucleated cell counts per sample were estimated from amplification of reference gene primers within the assay. Sequence reads were collapsed and filtered to measure the absolute abundance of every unique TCRbeta CDR3 rearrangement. For each sample, productive Simpson clonality was calculated as the square root of Simpson's diversity index over productive rearrangements. TCRdb took over this immuneACCESS table, retaining in-frame rearrangements with V and J assigned. Such tables are incomplete; in checked studies, under half of the missing clones stem from an unresolved V gene, and the remainder is unexplained. V and J calls and clone size are as listed in that table; D and trimming were resolved from the DNA. This sample holds about 120,000 clones; roughly four fifths were observed only once. The ten largest clones capture roughly 17% of the sample.

The entry originates in a study of blood T cell repertoires in COVID-19 (dated by TCRdb to the early 2020s). Regarding the research as a whole: The collaborator samples originated in the United States, Italy and Spain and spanned the acute and convalescent phases of COVID-19. The samples were drawn from two sources: the first 160 participants of the ongoing ImmuneRACE study, and 1,200 or so subjects contributed by 6 global collaborators. The dataset comprised deeply sampled blood TCRbeta repertoires from subjects exposed to, actively infected with, or recovered from COVID-19. Sample metadata almost always included a de-identified subject ID, COVID-19 status, age in years and sex. HLA class I and class II types, where available, came from metadata supplied by the sample provider rather than from assay-based typing. The prospective study material was composed of cDNA or gDNA derived from T cells, B-cell-depleted T cells, or PBMCs. The repertoires were made available in a free public database intended to serve as a resource for research on the immune response to SARS-CoV-2. Points the paper makes about the study in general: The quantity of clinical and demographic metadata differed by source and by participant and was supplied without curation.

Including the terminal cysteine and phenylalanine, the CDR3 comprises 15 residues. CDR3 DNA is the only sequence kept; it has 45 bases, read in frame from the first base. This TCR was recovered from a man aged 25-45 years with COVID-19, enrolled during active disease. Material for sequencing was peripheral blood. The sequence links TRBV21-1 to TRBJ1-3. TRBV21-1 corresponds to a pseudogene. The sequenced DNA: TGTGCCAGCAGCAGGGTCGCGGATCGTGGAAACACCATATATTTT. This sequence encodes CASSRVADRGNTIYF.